What follows describes a single T cell receptor (beta chain). This entry belongs to a study of cytomegalovirus exposure and HLA in healthy donors. The PCR used 60 Vbeta and 13 Jbeta primers. TCRdb's copy holds only in-frame clones and misses some; the assay was immunoSEQ multiplex PCR. This sample has roughly 100,000 clones; 65% to 90% occur once, and the top ten carry approximately 3%. CDR3 size: 17 residues. V trimming: 5 bases; J trimming: 1 base; junction bases outside the gene matches: 5. In germline, CDR1 is MNHEY, CDR2 SMNVEV (reference sequence). The sample was PBMCs. This sequence joins TRBV27 and TRBJ2-1; 13 bases map to TRBD2. The clonotype comes from a man under 40 in good health and CMV-seropositive. Written as DNA, the CDR3 is TGTGCCAGCAGTATCGGACTAGCGGGAGTTTCCTACAATGAGCAGTTCTTC. Translated, it gives CASSIGLAGVSYNEQFF.